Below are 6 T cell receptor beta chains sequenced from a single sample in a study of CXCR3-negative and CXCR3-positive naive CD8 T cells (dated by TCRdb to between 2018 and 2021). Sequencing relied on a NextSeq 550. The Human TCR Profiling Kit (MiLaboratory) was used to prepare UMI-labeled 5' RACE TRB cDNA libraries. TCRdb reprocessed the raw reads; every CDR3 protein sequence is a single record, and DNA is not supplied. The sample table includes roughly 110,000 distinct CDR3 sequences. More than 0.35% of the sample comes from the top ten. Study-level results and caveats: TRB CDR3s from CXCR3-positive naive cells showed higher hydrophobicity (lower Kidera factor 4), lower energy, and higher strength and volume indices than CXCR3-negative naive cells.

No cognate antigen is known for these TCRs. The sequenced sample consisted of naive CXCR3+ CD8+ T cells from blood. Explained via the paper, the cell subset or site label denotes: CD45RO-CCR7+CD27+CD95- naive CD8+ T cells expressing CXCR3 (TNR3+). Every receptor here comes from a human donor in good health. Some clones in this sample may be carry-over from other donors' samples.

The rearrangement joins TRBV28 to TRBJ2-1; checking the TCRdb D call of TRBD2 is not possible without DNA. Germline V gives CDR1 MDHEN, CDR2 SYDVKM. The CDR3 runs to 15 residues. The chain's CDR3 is CASSLWGRGHNEQFF. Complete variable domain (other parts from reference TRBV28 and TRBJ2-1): DVKVTQSSRYLVKRTGEKVFLECVQDMDHENMFWYRQDPGLGLRLIYFSYDVKMKEKGDIPEGYSVSREKKERFSLILESASTNQTSMYLCASSLWGRGHNEQFFGPGTRLTVL.

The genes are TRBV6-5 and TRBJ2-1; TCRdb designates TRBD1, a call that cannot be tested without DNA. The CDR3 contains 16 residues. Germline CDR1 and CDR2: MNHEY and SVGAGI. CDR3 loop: CASSFLDRAPNNEQFF.

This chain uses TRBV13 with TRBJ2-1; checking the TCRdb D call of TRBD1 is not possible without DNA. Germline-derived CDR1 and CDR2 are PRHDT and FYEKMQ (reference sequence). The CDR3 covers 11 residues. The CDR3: CASSQGDEQFF. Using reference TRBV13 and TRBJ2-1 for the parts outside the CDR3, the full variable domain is AAGVIQSPRHLIKEKRETATLKCYPIPRHDTVYWYQQGPGQDPQFLISFYEKMQSDKGSIPDRFSAQQFSDYHSELNMSSLELGDSALYFCASSQGDEQFFGPGTRLTVL.

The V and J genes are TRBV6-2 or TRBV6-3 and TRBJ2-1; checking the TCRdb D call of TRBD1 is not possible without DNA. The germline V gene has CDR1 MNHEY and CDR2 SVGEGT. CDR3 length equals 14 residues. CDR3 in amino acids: CASTETGAYGEQFF.

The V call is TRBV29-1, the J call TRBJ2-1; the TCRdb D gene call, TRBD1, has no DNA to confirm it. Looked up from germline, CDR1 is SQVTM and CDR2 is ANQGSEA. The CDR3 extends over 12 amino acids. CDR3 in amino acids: CSVVAGDGEQFF.

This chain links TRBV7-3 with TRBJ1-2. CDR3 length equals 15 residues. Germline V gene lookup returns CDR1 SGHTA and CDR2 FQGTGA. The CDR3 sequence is CASSLAGNSNYGYTF. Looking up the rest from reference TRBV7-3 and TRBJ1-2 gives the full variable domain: GAGVSQTPSNKVTEKGKYVELRCDPISGHTALYWYRQSLGQGPEFLIYFQGTGAADDSGLPNDRFFAVRPEGSVSTLKIQRTERGDSAVYLCASSLAGNSNYGYTFGSGTRLTVV.